The entry below gives a single T cell receptor (beta chain) sequence along with its context. This CDR3 is 13 amino acids long. Trimming took 5 bases from V and 5 from J, leaving 11 bases between them. Germline V gene data show CDR1 as SGHTA and CDR2 as FQGTGA. Researchers ran the PCR with 60 Vbeta and 13 Jbeta primers. Using immunoSEQ multiplex PCR, the repertoire was profiled, and TCRdb retains in-frame clones only, with some absent. This sample has 100,000 to 150,000 clones; around 77% occur once, and the top ten carry approximately 0.86%. The data stem from a study of cytomegalovirus exposure and HLA in healthy donors.

The clonotype was recovered from a woman aged 55-69 years in good health and CMV-seronegative. The chain couples TRBV7-3 to TRBJ2-3; D unclear. Sequencing was carried out using PBMCs. CDR3 residues: CASSPRLGDTQYF. In DNA, the CDR3 is TGTGCCAGCAGCCCCCGACTCGGAGATACGCAGTATTTT.